This T cell receptor beta chain was retrieved from a study of T cells in Graves' hyperthyroidism and ophthalmopathy. Broader study findings: Patients with ophthalmopathy were separated from those with stable hyperthyroidism by a 13 V-J model. Appearing also in blood were most of the thyroid clonotypes expanded above 0.001. The model predicted ophthalmopathy a median roughly six months before onset.

Regarding this clonotype: Its cognate antigen is unknown.

Amplification of TCR beta CDR3 regions used RNA as the template. The HTBI set primed first-round TCR CDR3 RT-PCR. TCRdb called the multiplex PCR reads again in MiXCR, with one record for every CDR3 protein. This sample has about 540,000 distinct CDR3 sequences; about half occur once, and the top ten carry just over 8%. Germline V gives CDR1 SGHDN, CDR2 FVKESK. The CDR3 sequence is 13 residues long. Graves' hyperthyroidism without ophthalmopathy progression within 18 months was termed stable. Sequencing was done on a sample of peripheral blood or thyroid tissue (not recorded which). The clonotype comes from a woman aged 18 to 35 with Graves' hyperthyroidism. The rearrangement uses TRBV14 and TRBJ2-5; D remains unclear. Gene TRBJ2-1 matches the end of the DNA better, so the J call may be wrong. The DNA for the CDR3 is TGTGCCAGCAGCCAGGGGAACTACAATGAGCAGTTCTTC. Its translation: CASSQGNYNEQFF.